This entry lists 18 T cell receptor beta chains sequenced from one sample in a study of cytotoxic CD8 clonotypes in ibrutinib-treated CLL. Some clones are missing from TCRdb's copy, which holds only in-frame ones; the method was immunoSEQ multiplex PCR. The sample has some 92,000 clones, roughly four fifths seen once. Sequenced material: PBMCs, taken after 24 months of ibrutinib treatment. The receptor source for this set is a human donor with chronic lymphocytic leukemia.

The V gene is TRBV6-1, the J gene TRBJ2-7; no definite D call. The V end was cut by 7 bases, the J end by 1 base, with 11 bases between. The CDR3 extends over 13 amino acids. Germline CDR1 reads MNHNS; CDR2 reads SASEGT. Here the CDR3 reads CASMIRESYEQYF. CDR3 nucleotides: TGTGCCAGCATGATAAGGGAATCCTACGAGCAGTACTTC.

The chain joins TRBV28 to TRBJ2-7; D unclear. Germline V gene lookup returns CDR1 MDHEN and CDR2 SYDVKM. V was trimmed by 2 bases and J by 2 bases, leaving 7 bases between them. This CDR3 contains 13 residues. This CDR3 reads CASSLKGTYEQYF. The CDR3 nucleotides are TGTGCCAGCAGTTTAAAAGGGACCTACGAGCAGTACTTC.

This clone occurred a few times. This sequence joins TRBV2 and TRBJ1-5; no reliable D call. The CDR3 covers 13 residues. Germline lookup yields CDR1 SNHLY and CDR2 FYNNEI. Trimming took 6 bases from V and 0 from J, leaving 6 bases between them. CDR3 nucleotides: TGTGCCAGCAGGGATTATAGCAATCAGCCCCAGCATTTT. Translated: CASRDYSNQPQHF.

CDR3: CASSDHPTLSYEQYF. The CDR3 bases are TGTGCCAGCAGCGACCACCCTACCCTCTCCTACGAGCAGTACTTC. The chain couples TRBV9 to TRBJ2-7; D not resolved. V lost 3 bases, J lost 0 bases, and 13 bases lay in between. The CDR3 has 15 amino acids. From germline, CDR1 is SGDLS and CDR2 YYNGEE. Together with reference TRBV9 and TRBJ2-7, the CDR3 gives the full variable domain: DSGVTQTPKHLITATGQRVTLRCSPRSGDLSVYWYQQSLDQGLQFLIQYYNGEERAKGNILERFSAQQFPDLHSELNLSSLELGDSALYFCASSDHPTLSYEQYFGPGTRLTVT.

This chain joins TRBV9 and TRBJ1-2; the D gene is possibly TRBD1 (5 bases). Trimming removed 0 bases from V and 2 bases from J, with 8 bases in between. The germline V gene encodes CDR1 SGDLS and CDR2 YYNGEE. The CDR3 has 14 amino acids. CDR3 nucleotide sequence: TGTGCCAGCAGCGTAGGGGCAGGGAACTATGGCTACACCTTC. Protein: CASSVGAGNYGYTF.

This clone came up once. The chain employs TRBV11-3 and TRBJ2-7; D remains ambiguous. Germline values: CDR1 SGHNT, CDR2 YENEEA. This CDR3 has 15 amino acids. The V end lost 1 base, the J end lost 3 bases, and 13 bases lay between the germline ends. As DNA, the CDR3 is TGTGCCAGCAGCTTAGTGGGAACAGCCGTCTACGAGCAGTACTTC. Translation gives CASSLVGTAVYEQYF.

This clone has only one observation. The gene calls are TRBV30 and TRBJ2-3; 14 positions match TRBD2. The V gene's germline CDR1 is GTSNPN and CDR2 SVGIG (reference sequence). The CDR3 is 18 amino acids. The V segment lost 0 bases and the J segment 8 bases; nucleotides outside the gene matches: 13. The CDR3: CAWSVRGPTSGGGGTQYF. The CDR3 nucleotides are TGTGCCTGGAGTGTACGAGGCCCGACTAGCGGGGGGGGTGGTACGCAGTATTTT.

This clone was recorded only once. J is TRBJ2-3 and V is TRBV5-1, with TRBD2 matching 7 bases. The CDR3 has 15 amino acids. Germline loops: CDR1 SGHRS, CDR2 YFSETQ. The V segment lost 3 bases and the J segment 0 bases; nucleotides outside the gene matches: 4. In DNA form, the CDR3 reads TGCGCCAGCAGCTCGGGACTACGTAGCACAGATACGCAGTATTTT. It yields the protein CASSSGLRSTDTQYF.

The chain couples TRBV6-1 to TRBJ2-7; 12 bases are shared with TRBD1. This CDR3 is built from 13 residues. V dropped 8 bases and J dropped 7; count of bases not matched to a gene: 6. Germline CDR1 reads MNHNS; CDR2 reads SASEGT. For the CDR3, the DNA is TGTGCCAGCGGACGGGACAGGGGGCGGGAGCAGTACTTC. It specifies CASGRDRGREQYF.

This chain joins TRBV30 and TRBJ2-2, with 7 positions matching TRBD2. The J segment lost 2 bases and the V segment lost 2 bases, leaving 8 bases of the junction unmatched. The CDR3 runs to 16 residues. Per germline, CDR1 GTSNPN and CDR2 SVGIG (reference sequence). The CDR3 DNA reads TGTGCCTGGAGTTCGGCGGGAGTAGGAAACACCGGGGAGCTGTTTTTT. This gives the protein CAWSSAGVGNTGELFF.

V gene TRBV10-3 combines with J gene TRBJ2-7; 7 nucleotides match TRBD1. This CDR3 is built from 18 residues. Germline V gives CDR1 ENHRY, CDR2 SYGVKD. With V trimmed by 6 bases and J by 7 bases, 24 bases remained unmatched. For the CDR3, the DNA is TGTGCCATCAGCTTGGGACAGCCTGTTGATTTCGACAATCGGGAGCAGTACTTC. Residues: CAISLGQPVDFDNREQYF.

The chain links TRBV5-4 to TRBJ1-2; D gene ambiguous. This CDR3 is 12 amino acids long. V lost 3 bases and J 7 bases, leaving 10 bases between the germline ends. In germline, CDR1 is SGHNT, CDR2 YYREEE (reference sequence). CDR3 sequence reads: CASSSLPGGYTF. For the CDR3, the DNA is TGTGCCAGCAGCTCCTTGCCGGGTGGCTACACCTTC.

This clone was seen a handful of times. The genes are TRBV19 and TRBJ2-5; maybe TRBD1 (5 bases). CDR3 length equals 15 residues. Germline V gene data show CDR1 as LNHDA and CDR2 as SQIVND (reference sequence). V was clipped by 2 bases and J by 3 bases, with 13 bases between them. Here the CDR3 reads CASSIRRQGKETQYF. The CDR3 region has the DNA TGTGCCAGTAGTATAAGGCGGCAGGGAAAAGAGACCCAGTACTTC.

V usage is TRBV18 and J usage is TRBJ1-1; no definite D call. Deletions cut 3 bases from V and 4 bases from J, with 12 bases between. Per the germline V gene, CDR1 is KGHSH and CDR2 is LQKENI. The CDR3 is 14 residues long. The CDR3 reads CASSPFPGGTEAFF. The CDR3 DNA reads TGTGCCAGCTCACCCTTTCCGGGAGGCACTGAAGCTTTCTTT.

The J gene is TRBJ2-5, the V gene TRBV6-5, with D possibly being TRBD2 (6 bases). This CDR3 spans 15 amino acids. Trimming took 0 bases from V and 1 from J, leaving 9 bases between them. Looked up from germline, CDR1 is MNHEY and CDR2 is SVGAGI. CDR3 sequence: CASSYSRGTQETQYF. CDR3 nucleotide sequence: TGTGCCAGCAGTTACTCGCGGGGAACCCAAGAGACCCAGTACTTC.

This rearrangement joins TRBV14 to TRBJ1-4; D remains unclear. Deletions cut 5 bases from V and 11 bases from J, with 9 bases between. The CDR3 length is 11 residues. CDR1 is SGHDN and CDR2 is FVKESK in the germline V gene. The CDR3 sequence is CASSSDRKLFF. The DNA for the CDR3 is TGTGCCAGCAGCTCCGACCGCAAACTGTTTTTT. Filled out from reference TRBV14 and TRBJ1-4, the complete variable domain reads EAGVTQFPSHSVIEKGQTVTLRCDPISGHDNLYWYRRVMGKEIKFLLHFVKESKQDESGMPNNRFLAERTGGTYSTLKVQPAELEDSGVYFCASSSDRKLFFGSGTQLSVL.

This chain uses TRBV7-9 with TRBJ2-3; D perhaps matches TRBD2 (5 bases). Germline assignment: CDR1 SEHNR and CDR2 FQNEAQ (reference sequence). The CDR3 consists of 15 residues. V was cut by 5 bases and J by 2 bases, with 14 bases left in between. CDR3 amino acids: CASSPEDWFTDTQYF. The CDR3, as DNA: TGTGCCAGCAGCCCCGAGGACTGGTTCACAGATACGCAGTATTTT.

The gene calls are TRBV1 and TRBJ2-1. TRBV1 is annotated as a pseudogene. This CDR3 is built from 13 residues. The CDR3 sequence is CTSTGDGYNEQFF. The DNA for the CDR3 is TGCACCAGTACCGGGGACGGTTACAATGAGCAGTTCTTC.